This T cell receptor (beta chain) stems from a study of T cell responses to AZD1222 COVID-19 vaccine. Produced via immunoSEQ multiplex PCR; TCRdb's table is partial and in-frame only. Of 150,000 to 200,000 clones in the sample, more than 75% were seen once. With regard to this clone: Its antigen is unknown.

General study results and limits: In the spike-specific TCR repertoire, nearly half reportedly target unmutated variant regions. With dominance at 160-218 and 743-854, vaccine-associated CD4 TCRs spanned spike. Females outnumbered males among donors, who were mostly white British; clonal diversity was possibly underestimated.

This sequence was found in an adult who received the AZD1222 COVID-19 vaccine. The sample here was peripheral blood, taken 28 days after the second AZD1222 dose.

CDR3 protein: CASSFSERDSYEQYF. In nucleotides, the CDR3 is TGTGCCAGCAGTTTCTCGGAGCGGGACTCCTACGAGCAGTACTTC. The gene calls are TRBV27 and TRBJ2-7; 7 bases match TRBD2. CDR1 and CDR2 (germline): MNHEY, SMNVEV (reference sequence). This CDR3 is built from 15 residues. The J segment lost 0 bases and the V segment lost 3 bases, leaving 5 bases of the junction unmatched.